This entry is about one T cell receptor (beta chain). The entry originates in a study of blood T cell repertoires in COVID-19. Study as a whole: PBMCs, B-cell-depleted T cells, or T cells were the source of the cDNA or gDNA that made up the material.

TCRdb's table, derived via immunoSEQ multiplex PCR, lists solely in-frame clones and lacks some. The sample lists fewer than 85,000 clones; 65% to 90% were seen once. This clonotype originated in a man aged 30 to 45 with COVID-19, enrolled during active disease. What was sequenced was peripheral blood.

The CDR3 region is CASRPGTSGKAGELFF. The CDR3 coding sequence is TGTGCCAGCCGCCCCGGGACTAGCGGGAAGGCCGGGGAGCTGTTTTTT. V usage is TRBV11-2 and J usage is TRBJ2-2; 13 nucleotides match TRBD2. CDR1 and CDR2 from the germline V gene are SGHAT and FQNNGV. The V segment lost 8 bases and the J segment 6 bases; nucleotides outside the gene matches: 9. This CDR3 region has 16 residues.